This TCR beta chain appears in the sequencing data of a study of human thymus T cells. Using immunoSEQ multiplex PCR, the repertoire was profiled, and TCRdb retains in-frame clones only, with some absent. Among some 72,000 clones listed, just over 95% were seen once. General study points: As related research reported, thymic repertoires overlapped highly among unrelated individuals. An apparent bias in V and J gene usage was seen in thymic and blood repertoires.

Resections removed during corrective heart surgery provided the thymus tissue used. Donors were healthy Finnish infants having corrective surgery for congenital heart defects. Per germline, CDR1 LGHNA and CDR2 YSLEER. V gave up 3 bases and J gave up 6 bases; unmatched junction bases: 6. The CDR3 length is 17 residues. This clone was recorded once. Antigen specificity is unknown. The chain couples TRBV4-3 to TRBJ2-1; 15 bases agree with TRBD2. Sample: thymus tissue. The receptor was derived from a boy less than two years old with a congenital heart defect but otherwise immunologically healthy. CDR3 region: CASSQGTSGGPFNEQFF. Here the CDR3 DNA reads TGCGCCAGCAGCCAGGGGACTAGCGGGGGGCCCTTCAATGAGCAGTTCTTC.